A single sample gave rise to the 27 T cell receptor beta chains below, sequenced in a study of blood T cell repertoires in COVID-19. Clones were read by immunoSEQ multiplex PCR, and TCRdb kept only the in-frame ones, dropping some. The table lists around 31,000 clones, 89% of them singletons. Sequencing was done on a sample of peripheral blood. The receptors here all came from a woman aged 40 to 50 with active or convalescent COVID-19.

The CDR3 reads CASSLEEKETQYF. The CDR3 DNA follows: TGTGCCAGCAGTTTGGAGGAGAAAGAGACCCAGTACTTC. This chain links TRBV6-5 with TRBJ2-5; D might be TRBD2 (5 bases). The germline V and J ends were trimmed by 4 bases and 3 bases, with 9 bases remaining between them. This CDR3 contains 13 residues. Germline V gives CDR1 MNHEY, CDR2 SVGAGI.

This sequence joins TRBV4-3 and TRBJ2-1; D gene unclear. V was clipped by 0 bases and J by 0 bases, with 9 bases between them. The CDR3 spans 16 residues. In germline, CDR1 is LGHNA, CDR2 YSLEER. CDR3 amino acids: CASSQDLTNSYNEQFF. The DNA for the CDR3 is TGCGCCAGCAGCCAAGATCTCACTAACTCCTACAATGAGCAGTTCTTC.

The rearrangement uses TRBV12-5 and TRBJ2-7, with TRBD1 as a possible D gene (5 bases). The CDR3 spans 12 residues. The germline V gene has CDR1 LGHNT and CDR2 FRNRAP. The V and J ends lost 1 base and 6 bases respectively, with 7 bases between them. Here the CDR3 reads CASGLGTGEQYF. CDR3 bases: TGTGCTAGTGGTTTGGGAACAGGCGAGCAGTACTTC.

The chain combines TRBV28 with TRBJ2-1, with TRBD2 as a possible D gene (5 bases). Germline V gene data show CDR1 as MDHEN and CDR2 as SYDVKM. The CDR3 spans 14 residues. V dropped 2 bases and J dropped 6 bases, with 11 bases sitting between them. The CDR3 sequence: CASSLPLAPNEQFF. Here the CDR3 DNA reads TGTGCCAGCAGTTTACCGCTAGCACCCAATGAGCAGTTCTTC.

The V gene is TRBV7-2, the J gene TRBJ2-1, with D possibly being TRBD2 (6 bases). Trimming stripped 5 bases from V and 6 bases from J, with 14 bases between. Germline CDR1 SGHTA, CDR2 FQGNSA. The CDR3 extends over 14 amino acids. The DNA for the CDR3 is TGTGCCAGCAGCCCGGGACTTTTGAGCAATGAGCAGTTCTTC. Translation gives CASSPGLLSNEQFF.

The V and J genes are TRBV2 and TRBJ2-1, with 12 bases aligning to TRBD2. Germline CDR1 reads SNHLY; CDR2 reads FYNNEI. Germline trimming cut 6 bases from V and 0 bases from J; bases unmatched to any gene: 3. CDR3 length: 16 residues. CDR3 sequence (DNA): TGTGCCAGCAGCCTGACTAGCGGGAGCTCCTACAATGAGCAGTTCTTC. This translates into CASSLTSGSSYNEQFF.

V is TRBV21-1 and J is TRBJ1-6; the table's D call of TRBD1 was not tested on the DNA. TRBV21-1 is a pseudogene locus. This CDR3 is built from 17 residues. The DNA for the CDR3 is TGTGCCAGCAGCACTAGTCCCAGGGGGCCCGGCAGTTCACCCCTCCACTTT. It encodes CASSTSPRGPGSSPLHF.

CDR3 DNA sequence: TGTGCCAGCAGCGTAGATGGCAGGGGACGTGGAAACACCATATATTTT. Protein product: CASSVDGRGRGNTIYF. The chain is built from TRBV9 and TRBJ1-3, with D possibly matching TRBD1 (6 bases). CDR1 and CDR2 from the germline V gene are SGDLS and YYNGEE. V dropped 0 bases and J dropped 3 bases, with 13 bases sitting between them. There are 16 residues in the CDR3.

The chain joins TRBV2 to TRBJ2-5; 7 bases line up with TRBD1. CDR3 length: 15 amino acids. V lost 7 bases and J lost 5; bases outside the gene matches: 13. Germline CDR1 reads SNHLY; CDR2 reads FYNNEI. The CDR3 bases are TGTGCCAGCAAGAGACAGGGAACTCCCGGTGAGACCCAGTACTTC. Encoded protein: CASKRQGTPGETQYF.

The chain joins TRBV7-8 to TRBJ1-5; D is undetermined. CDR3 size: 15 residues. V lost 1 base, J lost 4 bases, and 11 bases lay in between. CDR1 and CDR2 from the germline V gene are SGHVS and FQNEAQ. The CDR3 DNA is TGTGCCAGCAGCTTAGGGAAACAGTTGAATCAGCCCCAGCATTTT. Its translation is CASSLGKQLNQPQHF.

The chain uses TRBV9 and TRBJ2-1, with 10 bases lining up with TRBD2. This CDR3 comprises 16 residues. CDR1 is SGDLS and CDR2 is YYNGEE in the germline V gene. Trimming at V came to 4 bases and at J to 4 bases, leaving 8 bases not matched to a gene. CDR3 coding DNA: TGTGCCAGCAGCCTGACCGGGACTAGCGCGTACAATGAGCAGTTCTTC. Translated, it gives CASSLTGTSAYNEQFF.

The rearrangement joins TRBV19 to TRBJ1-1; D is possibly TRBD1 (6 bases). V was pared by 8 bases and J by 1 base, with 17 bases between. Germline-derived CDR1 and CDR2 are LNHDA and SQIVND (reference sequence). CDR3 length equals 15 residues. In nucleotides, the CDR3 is TGTGCCAGTTACGTACCGGGACATCAGAACACTGAAGCTTTCTTT. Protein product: CASYVPGHQNTEAFF.

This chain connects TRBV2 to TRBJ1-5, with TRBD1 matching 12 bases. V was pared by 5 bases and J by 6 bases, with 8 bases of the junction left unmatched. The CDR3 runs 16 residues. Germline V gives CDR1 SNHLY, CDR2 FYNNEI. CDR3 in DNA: TGTGCCAGCAGTAGGGGACAGGGGGCATTCGGTCAGCCCCAGCATTTT. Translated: CASSRGQGAFGQPQHF.

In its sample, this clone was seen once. The CDR3 DNA reads TGTGCCAGCAGCTTAGCCGCGGGGGGGGTAACAGATACGCAGTATTTT. Translated, it gives CASSLAAGGVTDTQYF. The chain employs TRBV7-8 and TRBJ2-3; 9 bases agree with TRBD2. CDR1 is SGHVS, CDR2 FQNEAQ, per germline. The CDR3 contains 16 residues. V lost 0 bases and J lost 3; bases outside the gene matches: 4.

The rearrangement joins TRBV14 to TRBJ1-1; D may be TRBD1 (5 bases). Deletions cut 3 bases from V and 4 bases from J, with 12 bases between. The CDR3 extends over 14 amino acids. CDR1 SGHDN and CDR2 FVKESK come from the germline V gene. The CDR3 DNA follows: TGTGCCAGCAGCCACCGGAGGGGAGGCACTGAAGCTTTCTTT. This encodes CASSHRRGGTEAFF.

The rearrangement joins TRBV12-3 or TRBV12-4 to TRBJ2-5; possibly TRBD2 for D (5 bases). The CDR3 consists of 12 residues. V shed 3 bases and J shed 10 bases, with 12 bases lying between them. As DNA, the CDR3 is TGTGCCAGCAGTTTCGACGTTGGGAGCCAGTACTTC. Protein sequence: CASSFDVGSQYF.

The CDR3 DNA reads as TGTGCCAGCAGCTTGGTCTTCCAGGGACAGGGATACGGTGAGCAGTTCTTC. It codes for CASSLVFQGQGYGEQFF. The chain employs TRBV5-6 and TRBJ2-1; the match to TRBD1 covers 9 bases. V dropped 0 bases and J dropped 9; count of bases not matched to a gene: 13. From germline, CDR1 is SGHDT and CDR2 YYEEEE. This CDR3 is 17 amino acids long.

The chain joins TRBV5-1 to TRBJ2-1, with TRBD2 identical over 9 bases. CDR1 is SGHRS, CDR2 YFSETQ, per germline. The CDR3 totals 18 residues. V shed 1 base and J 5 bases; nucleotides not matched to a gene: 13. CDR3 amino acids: CASSLSTSGKRLDNEQFF. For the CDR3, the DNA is TGCGCCAGCAGCTTGTCGACTAGCGGAAAAAGACTGGACAATGAGCAGTTCTTC.

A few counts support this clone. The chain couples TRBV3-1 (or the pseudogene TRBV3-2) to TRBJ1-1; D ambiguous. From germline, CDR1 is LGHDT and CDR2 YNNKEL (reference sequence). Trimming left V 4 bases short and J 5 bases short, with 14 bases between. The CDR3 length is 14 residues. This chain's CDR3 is CASSPWLGRTEAFF. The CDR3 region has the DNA TGTGCCAGCAGCCCCTGGCTGGGGAGGACTGAAGCTTTCTTT.

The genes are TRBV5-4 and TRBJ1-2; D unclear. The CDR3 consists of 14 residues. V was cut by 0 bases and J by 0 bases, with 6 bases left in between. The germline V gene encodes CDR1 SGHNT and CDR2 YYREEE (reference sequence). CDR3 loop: CASSLDQTNYGYTF. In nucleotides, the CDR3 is TGTGCCAGCAGCTTGGATCAGACTAACTATGGCTACACCTTC.

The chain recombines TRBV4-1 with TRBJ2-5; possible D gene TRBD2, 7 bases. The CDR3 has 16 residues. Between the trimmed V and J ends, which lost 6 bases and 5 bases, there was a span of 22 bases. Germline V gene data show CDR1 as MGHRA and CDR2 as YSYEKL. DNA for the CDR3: TGCGCCAGCAGAGCTTGGGGGAGGGGGGCAGGGGAGACCCAGTACTTC. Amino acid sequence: CASRAWGRGAGETQYF.

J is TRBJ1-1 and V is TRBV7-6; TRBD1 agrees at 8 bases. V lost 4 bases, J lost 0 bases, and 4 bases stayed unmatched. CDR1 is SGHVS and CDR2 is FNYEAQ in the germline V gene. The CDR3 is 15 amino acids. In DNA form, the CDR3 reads TGTGCCAGCAGCTCAGGACAGGGACTGAACACTGAAGCTTTCTTT. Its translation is CASSSGQGLNTEAFF. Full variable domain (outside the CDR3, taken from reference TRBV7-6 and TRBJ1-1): GAGVSQSPRYKVTKRGQDVALRCDPISGHVSLYWYRQALGQGPEFLTYFNYEAQQDKSGLPNDRFSAERPEGSISTLTIQRTEQRDSAMYRCASSSGQGLNTEAFFGQGTRLTVV.

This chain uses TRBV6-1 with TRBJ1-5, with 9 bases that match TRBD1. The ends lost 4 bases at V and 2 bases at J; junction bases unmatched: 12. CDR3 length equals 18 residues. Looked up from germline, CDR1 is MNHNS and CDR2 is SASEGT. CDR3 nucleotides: TGTGCCAGCAGTGGGGCCCTACAGGGGGCGCGGGGCAATCAGCCCCAGCATTTT. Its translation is CASSGALQGARGNQPQHF.

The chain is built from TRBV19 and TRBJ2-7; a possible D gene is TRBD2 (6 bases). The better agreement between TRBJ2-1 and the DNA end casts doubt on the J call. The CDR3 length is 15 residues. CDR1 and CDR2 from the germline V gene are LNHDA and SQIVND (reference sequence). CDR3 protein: CASSIVGLATNEQFF. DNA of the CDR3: TGTGCCAGTAGTATAGTCGGTCTAGCGACCAATGAGCAGTTCTTC.

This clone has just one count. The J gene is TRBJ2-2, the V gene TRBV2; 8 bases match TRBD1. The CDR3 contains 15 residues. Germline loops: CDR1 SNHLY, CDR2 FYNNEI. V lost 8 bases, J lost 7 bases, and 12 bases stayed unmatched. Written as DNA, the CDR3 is TGTGCCAGCTCACCCACCGGGGACAGGAGCGGGGAGCTGTTTTTT. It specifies CASSPTGDRSGELFF.

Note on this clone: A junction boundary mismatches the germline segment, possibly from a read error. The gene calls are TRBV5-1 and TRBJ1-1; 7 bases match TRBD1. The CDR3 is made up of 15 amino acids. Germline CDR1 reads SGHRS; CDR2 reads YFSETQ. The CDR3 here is CASSRGDGRGVPRSF. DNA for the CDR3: TGCGCCAGCAGCCGAGGGGACGGCAGGGGGGTCCCGCGCTCCTTT.

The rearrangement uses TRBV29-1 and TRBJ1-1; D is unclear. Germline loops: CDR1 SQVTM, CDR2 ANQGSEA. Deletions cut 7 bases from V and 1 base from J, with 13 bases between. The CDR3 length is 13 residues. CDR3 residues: CSGGLLANTEAFF. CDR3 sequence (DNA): TGCAGCGGCGGACTCCTGGCGAACACTGAAGCTTTCTTT.